These T cell receptor beta chains were read from a single sample in a study of blood T cell repertoires in COVID-19. Sequenced by immunoSEQ multiplex PCR; TCRdb stores in-frame clones only, minus some. The sample shows 250,000 or so clones, roughly 86% of them seen only once. The sample consisted of peripheral blood. These receptors all come from a woman in her twenties or thirties with acute or convalescent COVID-19. Each CDR3 is given with its conserved first and last residue. Fields, in order: CDR3 length, J gene, V gene, clone size, D gene, CDR3 DNA, CDR3 protein. A D gene is named only where the DNA matches it firmly. The size entry is marked missing in some rows and otherwise reads once, few, many or a size class.

len: 17; j_gene: TRBJ2-7; v_gene: TRBV4-3; abundance: NA; d_gene: NA; CDR3nt: TGCGCCAGCAGCCAAGATTCGGTACAGGCAAACCCCTACGAGCAGTACTTC; CDR3aa: CASSQDSVQANPYEQYF
len: 16; j_gene: TRBJ2-1; v_gene: TRBV6-2/TRBV6-3; abundance: NA; d_gene: TRBD2; CDR3nt: TGTGCCAGCAGTTCCTATAGCGGGAGGGCCAGAGAGGAGCAGTTCTTC; CDR3aa: CASSSYSGRAREEQFF
len: 15; j_gene: TRBJ1-5; v_gene: TRBV7-8; abundance: NA; d_gene: TRBD1; CDR3nt: TGTGCCAGCAGCTTGACAGGGGGCGCAGGTCAGCCCCAGCATTTT; CDR3aa: CASSLTGGAGQPQHF
len: 16; j_gene: TRBJ1-2; v_gene: TRBV4-3; abundance: NA; d_gene: TRBD1; CDR3nt: TGCGCCAGCAGCCAAGATAACAGGGGGCGAGAGGAAGGCTACACCTTC; CDR3aa: CASSQDNRGREEGYTF
len: 17; j_gene: TRBJ2-1; v_gene: TRBV5-1; abundance: NA; d_gene: TRBD2; CDR3nt: TGCGCCAGCAGCTTGAGTCTAGCGGGAGGGGCGGACAATGAGCAGTTCTTC; CDR3aa: CASSLSLAGGADNEQFF
len: 14; j_gene: TRBJ2-7; v_gene: TRBV27; abundance: NA; d_gene: NA; CDR3nt: TGTGCCAGCAGTCCGCGACAGCTAGACTACGAGCAGTACTTC; CDR3aa: CASSPRQLDYEQYF
len: 15; j_gene: TRBJ1-4; v_gene: TRBV7-2; abundance: NA; d_gene: TRBD1; CDR3nt: TGTGCCAGCAGCTCCCAGACAGGGCTTCGAGAAAAACTGTTTTTT; CDR3aa: CASSSQTGLREKLFF
len: 14; j_gene: TRBJ2-7; v_gene: TRBV6-5; abundance: NA; d_gene: NA; CDR3nt: TGTGCCAGCAGTTACGTGGGCCGAACCTACGAGCAGTACTTC; CDR3aa: CASSYVGRTYEQYF
len: 16; j_gene: TRBJ2-7; v_gene: TRBV1; abundance: NA; d_gene: NA; CDR3nt: TGCACCAGCAGCCAAGATAGCAGGCGGGGGTCCTACGAGCAGTACTTC; CDR3aa: CTSSQDSRRGSYEQYF
len: 15; j_gene: TRBJ1-1; v_gene: TRBV10-3; abundance: NA; d_gene: NA; CDR3nt: TGTGCCATCAGTGGGTTTAGAGGGCCTGACACTGAAGCTTTCTTT; CDR3aa: CAISGFRGPDTEAFF
len: 17; j_gene: TRBJ2-1; v_gene: TRBV7-2; abundance: NA; d_gene: TRBD2; CDR3nt: TGTGCCAGCAGCTTACTGGGGACTAGCGGGGGACACAATGAGCAGTTCTTC; CDR3aa: CASSLLGTSGGHNEQFF
len: 15; j_gene: TRBJ2-3; v_gene: TRBV5-4; abundance: NA; d_gene: NA; CDR3nt: TGTGCCAGCAGCTTGGACCAGCGGGGCACAGATACGCAGTATTTT; CDR3aa: CASSLDQRGTDTQYF
len: 16; j_gene: TRBJ1-4; v_gene: TRBV19; abundance: NA; d_gene: NA; CDR3nt: TGTGCCAGCACCATCCGGGGAACTTCAACTAATGAAAAACTGTTTTTT; CDR3aa: CASTIRGTSTNEKLFF
len: 17; j_gene: TRBJ2-1; v_gene: TRBV4-3; abundance: NA; d_gene: TRBD2; CDR3nt: TGCGCCAGCAGCCAAGCTAGGACTAGCGGGTCCCACAATGAGCAGTTCTTC; CDR3aa: CASSQARTSGSHNEQFF
len: 15; j_gene: TRBJ2-1; v_gene: TRBV7-9; abundance: NA; d_gene: TRBD1; CDR3nt: TGTGCCAGCAGCAAAGGACAGGGGGCTTACAATGAGCAGTTCTTC; CDR3aa: CASSKGQGAYNEQFF
len: 17; j_gene: TRBJ1-5; v_gene: TRBV19; abundance: few; d_gene: NA; CDR3nt: TGTGCCAGTAGTATACAGACAGGCCGATATAGCAATCAGCCCCAGCATTTT; CDR3aa: CASSIQTGRYSNQPQHF
len: 16; j_gene: TRBJ2-1; v_gene: TRBV2; abundance: NA; d_gene: TRBD1; CDR3nt: TGTGCCAGCAGCAACCCCGGGACAGCCTTTTACAATGAGCAGTTCTTC; CDR3aa: CASSNPGTAFYNEQFF
len: 15; j_gene: TRBJ2-1; v_gene: TRBV7-3; abundance: NA; d_gene: TRBD2; CDR3nt: TGTGCCAGCAGCTTAAGTAGCGGGGCTAACAATGAGCAGTTCTTC; CDR3aa: CASSLSSGANNEQFF
len: 17; j_gene: TRBJ1-5; v_gene: TRBV7-9; abundance: NA; d_gene: TRBD1; CDR3nt: TGTGCCAGCAGCTTCTCCACCGGGACAGGGGTCCATCAGCCCCAGCATTTT; CDR3aa: CASSFSTGTGVHQPQHF
len: 14; j_gene: TRBJ2-1; v_gene: TRBV2; abundance: NA; d_gene: NA; CDR3nt: TGTGCCAGCAGGGACTCGGAAGTTTACAATGAGCAGTTCTTC; CDR3aa: CASRDSEVYNEQFF
len: 13; j_gene: TRBJ1-1; v_gene: TRBV12-3/TRBV12-4; abundance: NA; d_gene: TRBD1; CDR3nt: TGTGCCAGCAGCAAACAGGGGAGCACTGAAGCTTTCTTT; CDR3aa: CASSKQGSTEAFF
len: 15; j_gene: TRBJ1-2; v_gene: TRBV19; abundance: NA; d_gene: TRBD1; CDR3nt: TGTGCCAGTAGTCGCGACAGGGGGCGAATCTATGGCTACACCTTC; CDR3aa: CASSRDRGRIYGYTF
len: 15; j_gene: TRBJ1-2; v_gene: TRBV7-2; abundance: NA; d_gene: NA; CDR3nt: TGTGCCAGCAGCTTTGGCTCGGCCCCGGGTGGGGGCTACACCTTC; CDR3aa: CASSFGSAPGGGYTF
len: 15; j_gene: TRBJ2-7; v_gene: TRBV11-2; abundance: NA; d_gene: TRBD1; CDR3nt: TGTGCCAGCAGCCGGACAGGGGCAAGCTCCTACGAGCAGTACTTC; CDR3aa: CASSRTGASSYEQYF
len: 15; j_gene: TRBJ1-4; v_gene: TRBV4-1; abundance: NA; d_gene: NA; CDR3nt: TGCGCCAGCAGCCGGAGAGGAGCGGCTAATGAAAAACTGTTTTTT; CDR3aa: CASSRRGAANEKLFF
len: 15; j_gene: TRBJ2-2; v_gene: TRBV24-1; abundance: once; d_gene: NA; CDR3nt: TGTGCCACCAGTGAGCCGACTTCGGTCCCCGGGGAGCTGTTTTTT; CDR3aa: CATSEPTSVPGELFF
len: 13; j_gene: TRBJ2-7; v_gene: TRBV29-1; abundance: NA; d_gene: NA; CDR3nt: TGCAGCGTTGAAGGGGGGCCAGTTCTCGAGCAGTACTTC; CDR3aa: CSVEGGPVLEQYF
len: 12; j_gene: TRBJ2-7; v_gene: TRBV30; abundance: once; d_gene: TRBD1; CDR3nt: TGTGCCTGGAGACAGGGGTACTACGAGCAGTACTTC; CDR3aa: CAWRQGYYEQYF
len: 16; j_gene: TRBJ2-3; v_gene: TRBV4-3; abundance: NA; d_gene: TRBD1; CDR3nt: TGCGCCAGCAGCCAGGGATGGGGACAGTACACAGATACGCAGTATTTT; CDR3aa: CASSQGWGQYTDTQYF
len: 20; j_gene: TRBJ1-1; v_gene: TRBV7-6; abundance: once; d_gene: NA; CDR3nt: TGTGCCAGCAGCCAAGCGGGGGAATCCCAGGCAGTAGCGAAGAACACTGAAGCTTTCTTT; CDR3aa: CASSQAGESQAVAKNTEAFF
len: 12; j_gene: TRBJ2-3; v_gene: TRBV19; abundance: NA; d_gene: NA; CDR3nt: TGTGCCAGCCTAGGTGGAATTGATACGCAGTATTTT; CDR3aa: CASLGGIDTQYF
len: 16; j_gene: TRBJ2-7; v_gene: TRBV19; abundance: NA; d_gene: TRBD2; CDR3nt: TGTGCCAGTAGCCCCCCCACCCGGACTAGCGCCTACGAGCAGTACTTC; CDR3aa: CASSPPTRTSAYEQYF
len: 15; j_gene: TRBJ2-1; v_gene: TRBV29-1; abundance: NA; d_gene: NA; CDR3nt: TGCAGCGTTGAAGGGGGCGCGAGCTCCTACAATGAGCAGTTCTTC; CDR3aa: CSVEGGASSYNEQFF
len: 14; j_gene: TRBJ1-5; v_gene: TRBV30; abundance: NA; d_gene: NA; CDR3nt: TGTGCCTGGAACCGGGAGGATAGGAATCAGCCCCAGCATTTT; CDR3aa: CAWNREDRNQPQHF
len: 13; j_gene: TRBJ2-7; v_gene: TRBV19; abundance: NA; d_gene: TRBD1; CDR3nt: TGTGCCAGTAGCCTGACAGGGGGCTACGAGCAGTACTTC; CDR3aa: CASSLTGGYEQYF
len: 16; j_gene: TRBJ2-7; v_gene: TRBV18; abundance: NA; d_gene: NA; CDR3nt: TGTGCCAGCTCACCATCCCCAATGGGCATTTCCTACGAGCAGTACTTC; CDR3aa: CASSPSPMGISYEQYF
len: 12; j_gene: TRBJ2-7; v_gene: TRBV10-3; abundance: NA; d_gene: NA; CDR3nt: TGTGCCATCAGCGAAGAAGCTTACGAGCAGTACTTC; CDR3aa: CAISEEAYEQYF
len: 16; j_gene: TRBJ1-6; v_gene: TRBV10-3; abundance: NA; d_gene: NA; CDR3nt: TGTGCCATCACTTATTCAGGGCCCTCCTATAATTCACCCCTCCACTTT; CDR3aa: CAITYSGPSYNSPLHF
len: 16; j_gene: TRBJ2-5; v_gene: TRBV7-7; abundance: NA; d_gene: TRBD1; CDR3nt: TGTGCTAGCAGCTTACATCCGAGGACAGGGCCGTCCCCGGAGTACTTC; CDR3aa: CASSLHPRTGPSPEYF
len: 15; j_gene: TRBJ1-5; v_gene: TRBV5-1; abundance: NA; d_gene: NA; CDR3nt: TGCGCCAGCAGCTTGACAGGGCCGAGCAATCAGCCCCAGCATTTT; CDR3aa: CASSLTGPSNQPQHF
len: 15; j_gene: TRBJ1-6; v_gene: TRBV18; abundance: NA; d_gene: TRBD1; CDR3nt: TGTGCCAGCTCACCTCCACCCCAGGGGGGTTCACCCCTCCACTTT; CDR3aa: CASSPPPQGGSPLHF
len: 16; j_gene: TRBJ1-5; v_gene: TRBV19; abundance: NA; d_gene: NA; CDR3nt: TGTGCCAGTAGTATTGGGGGGAGATGGAGCAATCAGCCCCAGCATTTT; CDR3aa: CASSIGGRWSNQPQHF
len: 19; j_gene: TRBJ2-1; v_gene: TRBV9; abundance: once; d_gene: TRBD1; CDR3nt: TGTGCCAGCAGCGTGAGAATTGACATACAGGGGCGGATATACAATGAGCAGTTCTTC; CDR3aa: CASSVRIDIQGRIYNEQFF
len: 11; j_gene: TRBJ2-5; v_gene: TRBV18; abundance: once; d_gene: NA; CDR3nt: TGTGCCAGCTCACCAGAGGAGACCCAGTACTTC; CDR3aa: CASSPEETQYF
len: 16; j_gene: TRBJ1-2; v_gene: TRBV11-3; abundance: once; d_gene: NA; CDR3nt: TGTGCCAGCAGCTTAGGGACAGATGAGGTGTTCTATGGCTACACCTTC; CDR3aa: CASSLGTDEVFYGYTF
len: 15; j_gene: TRBJ2-2; v_gene: TRBV10-3; abundance: few; d_gene: TRBD2; CDR3nt: TGTGCCATCAGTCTAGCGGGAGTCGGGACCGGGGAGCTGTTTTTT; CDR3aa: CAISLAGVGTGELFF